These 6 T cell receptor beta chains came from one sample sequenced in a study of HIV-infected patients and healthy controls. No cell fractionation was done, so the repertoire covers all unsorted peripheral blood T cells. Reverse transcription used about 510 ng RNA and constant-region primers for alpha and beta. Alpha and beta chain libraries were made separately by chain-specific third strand synthesis with multiplexing indices. MiXCR was run by TCRdb on the 5' RACE reads, yielding one entry per CDR3 protein. The sample comprises about 24,000 distinct CDR3 sequences, 8% to 10% of which are singletons, and approximately 4.2% rests with the top ten. What was sequenced was blood. These receptors originate from an adult in good health.

The chain has TRBV7-2 and TRBJ1-1, with D perhaps TRBD1 (6 bases). The CDR3 is 13 residues long. Germline lookup yields CDR1 SGHTA and CDR2 FQGNSA. V lost 5 bases and J lost 11, with 18 bases in between. CDR3 DNA: TGTGCCAGCAGCCCCTTGGGGGCTTGGATTGCTTTCTTT. As protein: CASSPLGAWIAFF.

This clonotype was seen at least ten times. The genes are TRBV20-1 and TRBJ2-3; D might be TRBD1 or TRBD2, each matching 5 bases. Germline V gene data show CDR1 as DFQATT and CDR2 as SNEGSKA (reference sequence). This CDR3 is built from 17 residues. V gave up 3 bases and J gave up 2 bases, with 21 bases separating them. DNA for the CDR3: TGCAGTGCTAGGAGGGTGGGACCTACCCTACCCACAGATACGCAGTATTTT. This gives the protein CSARRVGPTLPTDTQYF.

This clonotype was seen repeatedly, ten times or more. V gene TRBV28 combines with J gene TRBJ1-1; D uncertain. The CDR3 consists of 14 residues. V was trimmed by 7 bases and J by 0 bases, leaving 12 bases between them. Germline V gives CDR1 MDHEN, CDR2 SYDVKM. This chain's CDR3 is CASIPPGMNTEAFF. CDR3 DNA sequence: TGTGCCAGCATCCCCCCCGGGATGAACACTGAAGCTTTCTTT.

This clonotype was recorded at least ten times. The J gene is TRBJ2-2, the V gene TRBV9; no reliable D call. The V end lost 1 base, the J end lost 0 bases, and 7 bases lay between the germline ends. This CDR3 comprises 15 residues. Per germline, CDR1 SGDLS and CDR2 YYNGEE. CDR3 amino acids: CASSVSHTNTGELFF. CDR3 nucleotide sequence: TGTGCCAGCAGCGTAAGTCACACGAACACCGGGGAGCTGTTTTTT.

In this sample, this clonotype turned up many times. The chain combines TRBV7-3 with TRBJ2-1; the D gene could be TRBD1 or TRBD2 (5 bases each). Per the germline V gene, CDR1 is SGHTA and CDR2 is FQGTGA. The CDR3 length is 13 residues. V dropped 7 bases and J dropped 4 bases, with 11 bases sitting between them. The CDR3 coding sequence is TGTGCCAGCACCCGGGACCCTTACAATGAGCAGTTCTTC. Translated, it gives CASTRDPYNEQFF.

This clonotype was picked up a small number of times. The chain employs TRBV20-1 and TRBJ2-7, with 7 bases identical to TRBD1. After removal of 5 bases from V and 2 bases from J, the junction contained 9 bases not matched to a gene. CDR1 and CDR2 from the germline V gene are DFQATT and SNEGSKA (reference sequence). This CDR3 region has 14 residues. The CDR3 is CSADEPGTAYEQYF. The CDR3 nucleotides read TGCAGTGCTGATGAGCCCGGGACAGCCTACGAGCAGTACTTC.